This T cell receptor (beta chain) was recovered during a study of T cells in Graves' hyperthyroidism and ophthalmopathy. Whole-study findings and limits: Expanded thyroid clonotypes (above 0.001) were mostly also found in blood.

TCR beta CDR3 regions were amplified from RNA transcripts. HTBI primers drove first-round RT-PCR of the TCR CDR3. TCRdb re-called the multiplex PCR reads with MiXCR, one entry per CDR3 protein. The sample lists around 430,000 distinct CDR3 sequences; more than 13% were seen once. The sample holds many counts of this clonotype. The antigen is unknown. Stable Graves' hyperthyroidism meant no ophthalmopathy progression within 18 months. Lactation, pregnancy, other autoimmune disease or uncontrolled infection excluded patients. The receptor was derived from a woman younger than 45 with Graves' hyperthyroidism. The sample comprised blood.

DNA for the CDR3: TGCAGTGCGGGGCAGGGTAGCAATCAGCCCCAGCATTTT. It encodes CSAGQGSNQPQHF. The chain combines TRBV20-1 with TRBJ1-5, with D possibly matching TRBD1 (5 bases). The CDR3 is 13 residues long. CDR1 is DFQATT, CDR2 SNEGSKA, per germline (reference sequence). Trimming stripped 6 bases from V and 0 bases from J, with 9 bases between.